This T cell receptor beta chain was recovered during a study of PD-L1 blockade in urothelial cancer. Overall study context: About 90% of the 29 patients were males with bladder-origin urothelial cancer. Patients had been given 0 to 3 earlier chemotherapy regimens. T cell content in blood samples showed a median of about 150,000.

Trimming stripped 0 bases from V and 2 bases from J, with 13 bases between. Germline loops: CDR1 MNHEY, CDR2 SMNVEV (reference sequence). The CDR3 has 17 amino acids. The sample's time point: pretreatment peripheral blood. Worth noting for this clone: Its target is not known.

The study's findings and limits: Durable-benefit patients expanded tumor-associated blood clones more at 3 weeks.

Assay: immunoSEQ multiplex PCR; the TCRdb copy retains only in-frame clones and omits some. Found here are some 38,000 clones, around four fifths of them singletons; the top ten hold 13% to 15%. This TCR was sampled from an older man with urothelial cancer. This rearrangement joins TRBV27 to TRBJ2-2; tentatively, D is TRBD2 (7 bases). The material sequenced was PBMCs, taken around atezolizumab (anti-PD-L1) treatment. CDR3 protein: CASSLSGGLINTGELFF. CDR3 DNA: TGTGCCAGCAGTTTATCAGGGGGACTAATTAACACCGGGGAGCTGTTTTTT.